The T cell receptor (beta chain) described here comes from a study of cytomegalovirus exposure and HLA in healthy donors. This CDR3 is built from 15 residues. CDR1 is LNHDA, CDR2 SQIVND, per germline (reference sequence). Trimming took off 7 bases at V and 7 bases at J, with 19 bases between the two ends. The study's findings and limits: The authors listed roughly 150 TCR beta chains as cytomegalovirus-associated.

In the case of this clone: Its cognate antigen is unknown.

60 Vbeta and 13 Jbeta primers were used in PCR. Some clones are missing from TCRdb's copy, which holds only in-frame ones; the method was immunoSEQ multiplex PCR. The top ten hold 1.5% to 2% of the sample, which has 150,000 to 200,000 clones, 77% seen once. This rearrangement joins TRBV19 to TRBJ1-4; no clear D. This receptor was obtained from a woman younger than 45 in good health and CMV-seronegative. The sample taken for sequencing was PBMCs. CDR3 in DNA: TGTGCCAGTACCACAAAGCGTGGTCTCAGTGAAAAACTGTTTTTT. Translation gives CASTTKRGLSEKLFF.